A single sample gave rise to the 24 T cell receptor beta chains below, sequenced in a study of persistence of HIV-infected CD4 T cells. These TCRs' antigens remain unknown. Sequencing used immunoSEQ version 4 in survey mode. The repertoire was sequenced with immunoSEQ multiplex PCR; TCRdb's copy has only in-frame clones and lacks some. The profile covers tens of thousands of clones, with around 78% appearing a single time and 12% to 15% taken by the ten largest. The stimulus was an HIV-1 Gag 15-mer peptide pool, 0.85 to 1 ug/peptide/mL. Sorted nonresponding memory CD4+ T cells were CD40L-negative, CD69-negative, CD45RO-high. Source: CD4+ T cells sorted from PBMCs after approximately 19-hour stimulation, taken from a patient who received antiretroviral therapy. Source of these receptors: an adult man with HIV who was CMV-seropositive.

The chain is built from TRBV5-1 and TRBJ1-1, with D unclear. Germline V lookup: CDR1 SGHRS, CDR2 YFSETQ. CDR3 size: 13 residues. Deletions cut 0 bases from V and 4 bases from J, with 7 bases between. The CDR3 region is CASSLGSITEAFF. CDR3 in DNA: TGCGCCAGCAGCTTGGGGAGTATCACTGAAGCTTTCTTT.

The chain couples TRBV5-6 to TRBJ2-1, with D possibly being TRBD1 or TRBD2 (5 bases each). The CDR3 has 17 amino acids. V lost 4 bases and J 7 bases, leaving 24 bases between the germline ends. CDR1 and CDR2 from the germline V gene are SGHDT and YYEEEE. The DNA for the CDR3 is TGTGCCAGCAGCCTTCGCCGAGGACGAGATTGGGGGAATGAGCAGTTCTTC. Translated: CASSLRRGRDWGNEQFF.

This clone has only a few counts. The genes are TRBV2 and TRBJ1-1; tentatively, D is TRBD1 (6 bases). The CDR3 has 13 residues. The V gene lost 6 bases and the J gene lost 1 base, with 9 bases spanning the gap. The germline gives CDR1 SNHLY, CDR2 FYNNEI. CDR3 amino acids: CASRIQGNTEAFF. CDR3 DNA: TGTGCCAGCAGGATACAGGGGAACACTGAAGCTTTCTTT.

This chain joins TRBV5-1 and TRBJ1-1; 7 bases align to TRBD1. Trimming at V came to 0 bases and at J to 7 bases, leaving 18 bases not matched to a gene. The CDR3 is 18 amino acids. Germline assignment: CDR1 SGHRS and CDR2 YFSETQ. Written as DNA, the CDR3 is TGCGCCAGCAGCTTGGCGGTAAAAGGACGCCCGGGACAGCTTGAAGCTTTCTTT. Protein: CASSLAVKGRPGQLEAFF.

The J gene is TRBJ1-6, the V gene TRBV4-2, with D uncertain. V was pared by 6 bases and J by 6 bases, with 6 bases between. The CDR3 covers 12 residues. CDR1 is LGHNA and CDR2 is YNFKEQ in the germline V gene. This CDR3 is CASSRFNSPLHF. As DNA, the CDR3 is TGTGCCAGCAGTCGTTTTAATTCACCCCTCCACTTT.

This chain joins TRBV7-6 and TRBJ2-7; D ambiguous. CDR1 and CDR2 (germline): SGHVS, FNYEAQ. The CDR3 runs 15 residues. Trimming took off 3 bases at V and 3 bases at J, with 15 bases between the two ends. The CDR3 spells CASSLESGASYEQYF. The DNA for the CDR3 is TGTGCCAGCAGCTTGGAATCGGGCGCGAGCTACGAGCAGTACTTC.

The chain uses TRBV5-5 and TRBJ2-2; no reliable D call. The CDR3 has 16 residues. Trimming pared 5 bases from V and 0 bases from J, leaving 14 bases between. Germline CDR1 is SGHKS and CDR2 is YYEKEE (reference sequence). The CDR3 sequence: CASSRDTNANTGELFF. CDR3 nucleotide sequence: TGTGCCAGCAGTCGTGACACCAACGCGAACACCGGGGAGCTGTTTTTT.

The gene calls are TRBV4-1 and TRBJ1-3; D not certain. Trimming took 4 bases from V and 3 from J, leaving 16 bases between them. CDR1 and CDR2 from the germline V gene are MGHRA and YSYEKL. The CDR3 covers 16 residues. The CDR3 DNA sequence: TGCGCCAGCAGCCCTAGCACTAGAGGGAATGGAAACACCATATATTTT. This encodes CASSPSTRGNGNTIYF.

The genes are TRBV12-2 and TRBJ2-7; the DNA was not used to check the table's D call, TRBD1. TRBV12-2 is annotated as a pseudogene. CDR3 length: 15 residues. CDR3 nucleotide sequence: TGTGCAAGTCGCTTACGAGTTGGACAGCCCTACGAGCAGTACTTC. This gives the protein CASRLRVGQPYEQYF.

This clone has just one count. V is TRBV11-3 and J is TRBJ2-5; D might be TRBD2 (5 bases). CDR1 SGHNT and CDR2 YENEEA come from the germline V gene. CDR3 size: 16 residues. V was clipped by 1 base and J by 3 bases, with 15 bases between them. In DNA, the CDR3 is TGTGCCAGCAGCTTAGGGTCATCAGCCGGGGAAGAGACCCAGTACTTC. It is translated as CASSLGSSAGEETQYF.

J is TRBJ2-1 and V is TRBV5-1, with TRBD2 as a possible D gene (5 bases). V lost 5 bases to trimming and J lost 3 bases, with 6 bases between them. The CDR3 loop spans 12 amino acids. Germline V gene data show CDR1 as SGHRS and CDR2 as YFSETQ. The DNA for the CDR3 is TGCGCCAGCAGACGGGACTACAATGAGCAGTTCTTC. This encodes CASRRDYNEQFF.

This clone was detected only once. The junction departs from the called germline gene at one end, perhaps through a read error. The CDR3 DNA sequence: TGTGCTAGCAGCTTGGCAGTGGGGGTTGACAATGAGCAGTTCTTC. Translated: CASSLAVGVDNEQFF. The J gene is TRBJ2-1, the V gene TRBV7-7, with D perhaps assigned TRBD1 or TRBD2 (5 bases each). In germline, CDR1 is SSHAT, CDR2 FNYEAQ (reference sequence). This CDR3 region has 15 residues.

The V call is TRBV2, the J call TRBJ1-5, with 8 bases matching TRBD1. The CDR3 has 15 amino acids. Germline lookup yields CDR1 SNHLY and CDR2 FYNNEI. V lost 6 bases to trimming and J lost 4 bases; unmatched junction nucleotides: 8. The CDR3, as DNA: TGTGCCAGCAGCGGGACAGGCCTTCGGAATCAGCCCCAGCATTTT. This gives the protein CASSGTGLRNQPQHF. Variable domain in full (rest from reference TRBV2 and TRBJ1-5): EPEVTQTPSHQVTQMGQEVILRCVPISNHLYFYWYRQILGQKVEFLVSFYNNEISEKSEIFDDQFSVERPDGSNFTLKIRSTKLEDSAMYFCASSGTGLRNQPQHFGDGTRLSIL.

The chain employs TRBV19 and TRBJ2-5, with D possibly TRBD1 on 7 matching bases. Trimming removed 6 bases at V and 5 bases at J, with 19 bases between. The CDR3 extends over 15 amino acids. CDR1 LNHDA and CDR2 SQIVND come from the germline V gene (reference sequence). CDR3 coding DNA: TGTGCCAGTAGCCTGACAGGGAGGTCAGCGGAGACCCAGTACTTC. This encodes CASSLTGRSAETQYF.

This chain connects TRBV10-2 to TRBJ2-7, with TRBD1 matching 9 bases. CDR1 and CDR2 from the germline V gene are WSHSY and SAAADI. V lost 4 bases to trimming and J lost 0 bases; unmatched junction nucleotides: 1. The CDR3 runs to 14 residues. The CDR3 bases are TGCGCCAGCAGTGCGGACAGGGGCTCCTACGAGCAGTACTTC. It encodes CASSADRGSYEQYF.

CDR3 nucleotide sequence: TGCGCCAGCATGAGCGGGGGGGCCACCGGGGAGCTGTTTTTT. It encodes CASMSGGATGELFF. V usage is TRBV10-2 and J usage is TRBJ2-2, with 10 bases identical to TRBD2. Germline CDR1 reads WSHSY; CDR2 reads SAAADI. There are 14 residues in the CDR3. The ends lost 7 bases at V and 4 bases at J; junction bases unmatched: 3.

The chain recombines TRBV30 with TRBJ1-1; D remains ambiguous. The CDR3 runs to 13 residues. The germline V and J ends were trimmed by 5 bases and 0 bases, with 10 bases remaining between them. CDR1 and CDR2 (germline): GTSNPN, SVGIG (reference sequence). The CDR3 DNA follows: TGTGCCTGGCGGAAATCCATGAACACTGAAGCTTTCTTT. Translated: CAWRKSMNTEAFF.

The chain has TRBV5-1 and TRBJ1-3; weak D call: TRBD1 (5 bases). The CDR3 totals 15 residues. Germline CDR1 reads SGHRS; CDR2 reads YFSETQ. V lost 1 base and J 2 bases, leaving 10 bases between the germline ends. CDR3 residues: CASSLTDSPGNTIYF. The CDR3 coding sequence is TGCGCCAGCAGCTTGACCGACAGTCCTGGAAACACCATATATTTT.

The chain employs TRBV6-6 and TRBJ1-5; TRBD1 might be the D (6 bases). The CDR3 totals 15 residues. Germline V gene lookup returns CDR1 MNHNY and CDR2 SVGAGI (reference sequence). Trimming pared 2 bases from V and 4 bases from J, leaving 12 bases between. The CDR3 spells CASSYVGAGNQPQHF. CDR3 in DNA: TGTGCCAGCAGTTACGTGGGGGCAGGTAATCAGCCCCAGCATTTT.

The chain uses TRBV5-6 and TRBJ2-1; D not resolved. Germline V gene lookup returns CDR1 SGHDT and CDR2 YYEEEE. V was cut by 3 bases and J by 1 base, with 14 bases left in between. CDR3 size: 16 residues. This CDR3 is CASSSQFLGSYNEQFF. The CDR3 DNA is TGTGCCAGCAGCTCCCAATTTTTAGGGTCCTACAATGAGCAGTTCTTC.

In this sample, this clone turned up once. This chain uses TRBV10-3 with TRBJ2-5, with D perhaps TRBD1 or TRBD2 (6 bases each). This CDR3 has 13 amino acids. Looked up from germline, CDR1 is ENHRY and CDR2 is SYGVKD. Trimming cost V 3 bases and J 2 bases, with 7 bases left between them. The CDR3 protein is CAISEGGQETQYF. The DNA for the CDR3 is TGTGCCATCAGTGAAGGGGGGCAAGAGACCCAGTACTTC.

The rearrangement uses TRBV29-1 and TRBJ2-1; D might be TRBD2 (5 bases). Germline CDR1 SQVTM, CDR2 ANQGSEA. The CDR3 has 14 amino acids. V dropped 4 bases and J dropped 5 bases, with 15 bases sitting between them. The CDR3 protein is CSVGRYTANNEQFF. In DNA form, the CDR3 reads TGCAGCGTTGGGAGGTACACAGCTAACAATGAGCAGTTCTTC.

The chain's CDR3 is CASSLDTNSPLHF. The CDR3 bases are TGTGCCAGCAGCTTGGACACTAATTCACCCCTCCACTTT. V usage is TRBV5-4 and J usage is TRBJ1-6; the D is unclear. Germline-derived CDR1 and CDR2 are SGHNT and YYREEE (reference sequence). Deletions cut 0 bases from V and 6 bases from J, with 4 bases between. CDR3 size: 13 residues.

The genes are TRBV7-6 and TRBJ2-2, with 13 bases aligning to TRBD2. From germline, CDR1 is SGHVS and CDR2 FNYEAQ. CDR3 length: 16 amino acids. V trimming: 3 bases; J trimming: 7 bases; junction bases outside the gene matches: 5. CDR3 sequence (DNA): TGTGCCAGCAGCTTCGGACTAGCGGGAGAGATCGGGGAGCTGTTTTTT. Residues: CASSFGLAGEIGELFF.